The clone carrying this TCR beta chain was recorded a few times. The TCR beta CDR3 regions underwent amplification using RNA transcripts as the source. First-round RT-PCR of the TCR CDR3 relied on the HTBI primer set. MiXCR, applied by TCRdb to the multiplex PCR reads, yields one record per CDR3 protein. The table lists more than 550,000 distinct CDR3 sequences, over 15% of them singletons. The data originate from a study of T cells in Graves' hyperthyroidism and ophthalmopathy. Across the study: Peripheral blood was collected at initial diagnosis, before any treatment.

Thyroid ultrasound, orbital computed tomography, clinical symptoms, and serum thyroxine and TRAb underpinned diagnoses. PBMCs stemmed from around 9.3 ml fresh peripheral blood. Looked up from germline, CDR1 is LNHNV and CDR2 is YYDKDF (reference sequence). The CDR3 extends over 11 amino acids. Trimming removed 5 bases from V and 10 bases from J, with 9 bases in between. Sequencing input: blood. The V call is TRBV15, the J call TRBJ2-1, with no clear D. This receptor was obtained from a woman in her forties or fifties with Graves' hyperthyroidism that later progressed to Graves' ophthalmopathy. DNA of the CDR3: TGTGCCACCAGCGACCCCCTGGAGCAGTTCTTC. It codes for CATSDPLEQFF.